Reported below is one TCR beta chain. These data are taken from a study of control samples from healthy donors and cancer patients. Trimming took off 8 bases at V and 5 bases at J, with 9 bases between the two ends. The CDR3 has 13 residues. CDR1 is KGHDR and CDR2 is SFDVKD in the germline V gene. The table came from immunoSEQ multiplex PCR; TCRdb's copy has only in-frame clones and leaves some out. The sample holds about 130,000 clones, roughly 90% seen once. The material sequenced was blood. The V call is TRBV24-1, the J call TRBJ1-6; D remains unclear. The TCR was taken from a man younger than 35 in good health. The CDR3 coding sequence is TGTGCCACCAAGGGATCTAATAATTCACCCCTCCACTTT. It specifies CATKGSNNSPLHF.